The entry below gives a single TCR beta chain sequence along with its context. Antigen: not known. Assay used: immunoSEQ multiplex PCR; TCRdb lists only in-frame clones, some missing. The sample contains tens of thousands of clones, about 89% of which appear only once. Trimming at V came to 4 bases and at J to 2 bases, leaving 3 bases not matched to a gene. The CDR3 has 13 amino acids. Germline loops: CDR1 GTSNPN, CDR2 SVGIG (reference sequence). The data derive from a study of resident and recirculating memory T cells in vitiligo. Study-level information: Shave-biopsy epidermis from lesional and nonlesional skin was sequenced alongside PBMCs. Whole samples, not sorted cells, were homogenized and used for genomic DNA extraction. Study findings and constraints: Clonality differed among vitiligo lesions, with no unique dominant clone.

The clonotype originates from a male donor with vitiligo. Sequences were obtained from blood. The chain uses TRBV30 and TRBJ2-3, with 7 bases that match TRBD2. This chain's CDR3 is CAWTSGLTDTQYF. In DNA, the CDR3 is TGTGCCTGGACTAGCGGACTCACAGATACGCAGTATTTT.